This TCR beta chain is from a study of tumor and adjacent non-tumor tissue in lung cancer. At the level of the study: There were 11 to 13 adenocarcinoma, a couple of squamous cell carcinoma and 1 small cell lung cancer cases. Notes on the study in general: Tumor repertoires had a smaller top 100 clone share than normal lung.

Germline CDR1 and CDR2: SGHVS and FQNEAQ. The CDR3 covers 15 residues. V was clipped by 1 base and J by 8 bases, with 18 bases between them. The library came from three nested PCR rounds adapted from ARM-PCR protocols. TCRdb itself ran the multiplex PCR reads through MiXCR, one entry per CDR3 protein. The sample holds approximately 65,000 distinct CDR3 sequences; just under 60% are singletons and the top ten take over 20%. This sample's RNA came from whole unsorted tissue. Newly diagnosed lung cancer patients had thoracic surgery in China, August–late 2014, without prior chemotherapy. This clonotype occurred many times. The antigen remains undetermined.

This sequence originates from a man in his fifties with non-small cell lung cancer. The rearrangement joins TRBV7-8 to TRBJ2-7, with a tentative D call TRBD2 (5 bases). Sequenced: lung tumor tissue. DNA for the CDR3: TGTGCCAGCAGCTTAGAGGCCCGGGAAACTACAAAGCAGTACTTC. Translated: CASSLEARETTKQYF. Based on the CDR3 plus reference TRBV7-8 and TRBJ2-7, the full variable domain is GAGVSQSPRYKVAKRGQDVALRCDPISGHVSLFWYQQALGQGPEFLTYFQNEAQLDKSGLPSDRFFAERPEGSVSTLKIQRTQQEDSAVYLCASSLEARETTKQYFGPGTRLTVT.